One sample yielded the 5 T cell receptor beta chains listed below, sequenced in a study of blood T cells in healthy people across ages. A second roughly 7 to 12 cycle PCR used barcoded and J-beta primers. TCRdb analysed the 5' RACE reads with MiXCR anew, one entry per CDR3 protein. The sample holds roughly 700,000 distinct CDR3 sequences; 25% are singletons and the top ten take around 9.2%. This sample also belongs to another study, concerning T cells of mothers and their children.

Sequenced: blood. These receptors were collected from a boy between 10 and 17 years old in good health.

The CDR3 DNA follows: TGTGCCAGCAGTCCCCCACCGGAGAGCGCAGATACGCAGTATTTT. Translating it yields CASSPPPESADTQYF. V gene TRBV12-3 or TRBV12-4 combines with J gene TRBJ2-3; D is ambiguous. The CDR3 spans 15 residues. Trimming cost V 5 bases and J 4 bases, with 16 bases left between them.

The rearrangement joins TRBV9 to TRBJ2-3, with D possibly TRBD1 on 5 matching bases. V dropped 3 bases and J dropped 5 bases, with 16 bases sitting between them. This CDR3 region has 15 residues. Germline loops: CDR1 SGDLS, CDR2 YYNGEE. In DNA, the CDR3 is TGTGCCAGCAGCGATCGAGACAGAACCCAAGATACGCAGTATTTT. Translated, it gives CASSDRDRTQDTQYF. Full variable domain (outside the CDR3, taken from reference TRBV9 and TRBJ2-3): DSGVTQTPKHLITATGQRVTLRCSPRSGDLSVYWYQQSLDQGLQFLIQYYNGEERAKGNILERFSAQQFPDLHSELNLSSLELGDSALYFCASSDRDRTQDTQYFGPGTRLTVL.

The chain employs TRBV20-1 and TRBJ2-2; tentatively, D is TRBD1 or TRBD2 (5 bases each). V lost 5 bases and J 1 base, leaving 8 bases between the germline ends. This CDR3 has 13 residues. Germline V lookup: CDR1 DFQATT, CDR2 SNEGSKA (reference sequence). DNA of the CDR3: TGCAGTGCTGGAGGACAGAACACCGGGGAGCTGTTTTTT. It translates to CSAGGQNTGELFF.

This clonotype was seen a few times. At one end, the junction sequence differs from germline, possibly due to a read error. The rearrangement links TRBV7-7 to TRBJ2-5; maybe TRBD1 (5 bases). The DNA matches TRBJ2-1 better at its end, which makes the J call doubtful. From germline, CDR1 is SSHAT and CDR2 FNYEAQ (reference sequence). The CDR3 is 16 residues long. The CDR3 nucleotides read TGTGCTAGCAGCTTAAAAGCGCAGGGTCTTTACAATGAGCAGTTCTTC. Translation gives CASSLKAQGLYNEQFF.

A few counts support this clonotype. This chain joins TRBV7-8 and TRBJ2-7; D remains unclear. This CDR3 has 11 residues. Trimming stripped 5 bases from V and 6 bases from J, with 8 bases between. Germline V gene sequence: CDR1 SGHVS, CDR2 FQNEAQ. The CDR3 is CASSRKGEQYF. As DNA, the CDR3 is TGTGCCAGCAGCCGTAAAGGCGAGCAGTACTTC.